This T cell receptor (beta chain) was obtained from a study of OX40 agonist ivuxolimab in advanced cancers. For the study in its entirety: Ivuxolimab was a fully human IgG2 agonistic monoclonal antibody targeting the costimulatory receptor OX40 (CD134). Intravenous ivuxolimab was administered to patients every 2 weeks at six dose levels: 0.01, 0.1, 0.3, 1.5, 3 and 10 mg/kg. Among the 50 to 55 dose-escalation patients, around 19 had hepatocellular carcinoma, roughly 15 melanoma, 9 renal cell carcinoma and 9 head and neck cancer. The dose-escalation cohort was about 83% male with a mean age of about 54 years, ranging from roughly 23 to 80. Prior anti-PD-1, anti-PD-L1 or anti-CTLA-4 therapy was permitted, and about two fifths of dose-escalation patients had received checkpoint inhibitors. Partial responses occurred in three dose-escalation patients: two with cutaneous melanoma and one with hepatocellular carcinoma. The purpose of peripheral TCRbeta sequencing was to test whether ivuxolimab changed TCR sequence diversity and led to clonal T-cell expansion. The paper covers the monotherapy dose-escalation part of the phase I ivuxolimab trial, which included N ≈ 50 patients.

Paper-wide results and their limitations: In partial responders in the 0.1-3.0 mg/kg groups, normalized peripheral clonal expansion was found to be among the lowest, especially among CD8+ T cells. Low levels of normalized T-cell clonal expansion were also shown by some nonresponding patients. At doses of 0.1 to 3.0 mg/kg, clonal expansion of both CD4+ and CD8+ blood T cells was observed from baseline to week 6. Which antigens the clonally expanded peripheral T cells were specific for was not determined. After ivuxolimab, CD8+ T cells had more expanded clones than CD4+ T cells on average.

The V end loses 7 bases and the J end loses 0 bases, and a stretch of 10 bases separates them. The germline V gene (reference sequence) sets CDR1 to MNHEY and CDR2 to SMNVEV. From the cysteine through the phenylalanine, the CDR3 covers 13 amino acids. Just CDR3 DNA is preserved here, 39 bases in frame from base 1. The trial excluded patients who had a history of autoimmune disease or who were on systemic immunosuppression. In every dose cohort, peripheral blood was drawn for TCR sequencing at baseline, cycle 4 day 1, and cycle 7 day 1. The samples were drawn from a first-in-human, open-label, multicenter phase I dose-escalation trial of ivuxolimab. Adults with locally advanced or metastatic melanoma, renal cell carcinoma, hepatocellular carcinoma or head and neck squamous cell carcinoma were enrolled in the trial. Before TCR sequencing, CD4+ and CD8+ T cells were separately sorted from peripheral blood.

To sequence the TCRbeta CDR3 region, genomic DNA was isolated from the sorted cells. The immunoSEQ Assay was used to sequence the TCRbeta CDR3 regions. This is the immuneACCESS table as TCRdb keeps it, with only in-frame sequences that have V and J called. A part of the clones is gone; compared with another copy, unresolved V genes explain less than half, and the rest is unexplained. This sample lists about 80,000 clones; roughly 90% were detected once. The ten largest clones take up approximately 8.6% of the sample. This clone showed up just once. It lacks a known antigen. Base-call qualities are not available, and no considerably larger clone is one nucleotide away.

The sequence links TRBV27 to TRBJ2-7; the D gene cannot be named for sure. This sequence originates from an adult with an advanced solid tumor such as melanoma, head and neck, liver or kidney cancer. The input for sequencing was CD4+ or CD8+ T cells sorted from blood, taken in a trial of the OX40 agonist ivuxolimab. The sequence in DNA is TGTGCCAGCAAGGTTCTTAGCTCCTACGAGCAGTACTTC. Its protein product is CASKVLSSYEQYF.